This T cell receptor beta chain stems from a study of blood T cell repertoires in COVID-19. On the study more broadly: Researchers got acute and convalescent COVID-19 samples from the United States, Italy and Spain.

Seattle enrolled patients during active infection and tracked them longitudinally. The repertoire was sequenced with immunoSEQ multiplex PCR; TCRdb's copy has only in-frame clones and lacks some. The data hold about 120,000 clones, with approximately 89% observed a single time. This CDR3 is built from 17 residues. Per the germline V gene, CDR1 is MGHRA and CDR2 is YSYEKL. The germline V and J ends were trimmed by 0 bases and 4 bases, with 18 bases remaining between them. The genes are TRBV4-1 and TRBJ1-2; D call uncertain. The receptor's source is a woman aged 60-75 years with COVID-19, enrolled during active disease. Sequencing input: peripheral blood. The CDR3 DNA sequence: TGCGCCAGCAGCCAAGAATTAATGAGGGTAGGGATCTATGGCTACACCTTC. Its translation is CASSQELMRVGIYGYTF.